This T cell receptor (beta chain) comes out of a study of shared clonotypes between healthy human individuals. Donors, healthy HIV-negative adults, lacked recent acute infections or vaccinations. Each sample came from a Caucasian adult donor living in Nashville, Tennessee. Each unsorted sample relied on roughly 82 million PBMCs as its source of genomic DNA. This clone has a handful of counts. Its antigen is undetermined. Study results and caveats: Sampling was confined to blood; repertoires within tissues likely differ.

Data came from immunoSEQ multiplex PCR; TCRdb stores just in-frame clones and leaves some out. The top ten clones hold roughly an eighth of a sample with 400,000 to 600,000 clones, around 79% of them seen once. Germline V gene lookup returns CDR1 LGHNA and CDR2 YNFKEQ. The CDR3 has 17 residues. V was clipped by 2 bases and J by 0 bases, with 15 bases between them. The receptor was isolated from a woman aged 40 to 55 in good health. Some clones in this sample may be carry-over from other donors' samples. The gene calls are TRBV4-2 and TRBJ2-3; TRBD2 is a possible D gene (6 bases). Input material: PBMCs. The CDR3 bases are TGTGCCAGCAGCCAACAAGGCGGGGCTGGGAGCACAGATACGCAGTATTTT. Translated: CASSQQGGAGSTDTQYF.